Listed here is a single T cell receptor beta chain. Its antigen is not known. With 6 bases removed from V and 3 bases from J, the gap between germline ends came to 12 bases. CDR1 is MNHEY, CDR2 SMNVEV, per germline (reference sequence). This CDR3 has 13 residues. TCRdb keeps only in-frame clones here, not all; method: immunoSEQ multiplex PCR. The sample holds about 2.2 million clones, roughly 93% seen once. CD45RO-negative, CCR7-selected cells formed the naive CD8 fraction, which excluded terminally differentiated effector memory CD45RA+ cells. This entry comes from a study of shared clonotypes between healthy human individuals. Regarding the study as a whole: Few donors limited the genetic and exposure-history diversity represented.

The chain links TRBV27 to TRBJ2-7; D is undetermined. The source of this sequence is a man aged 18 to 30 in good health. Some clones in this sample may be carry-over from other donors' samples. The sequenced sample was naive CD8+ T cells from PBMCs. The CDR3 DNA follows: TGTGCCAGCAGATGGCACCCCGACTACGAGCAGTACTTC. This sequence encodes CASRWHPDYEQYF.